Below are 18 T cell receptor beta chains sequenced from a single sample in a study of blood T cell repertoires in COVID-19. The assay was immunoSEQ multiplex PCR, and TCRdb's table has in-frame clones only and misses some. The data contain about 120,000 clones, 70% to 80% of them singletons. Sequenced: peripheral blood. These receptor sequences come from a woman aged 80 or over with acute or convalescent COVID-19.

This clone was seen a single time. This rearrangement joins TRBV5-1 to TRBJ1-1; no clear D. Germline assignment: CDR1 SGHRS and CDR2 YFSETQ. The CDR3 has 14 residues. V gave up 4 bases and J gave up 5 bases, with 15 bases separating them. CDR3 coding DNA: TGCGCCAGCAGCCTGGCCGGGGTTGAGACTGAAGCTTTCTTT. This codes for CASSLAGVETEAFF. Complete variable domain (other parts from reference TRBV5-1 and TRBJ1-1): KAGVTQTPRYLIKTRGQQVTLSCSPISGHRSVSWYQQTPGQGLQFLFEYFSETQRNKGNFPGRFSGRQFSNSRSEMNVSTLELGDSALYLCASSLAGVETEAFFGQGTRLTVV.

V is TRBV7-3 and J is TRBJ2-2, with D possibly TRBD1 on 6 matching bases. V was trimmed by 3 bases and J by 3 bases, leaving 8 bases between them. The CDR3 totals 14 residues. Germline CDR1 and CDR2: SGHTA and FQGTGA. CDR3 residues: CASSLYRDTGELFF. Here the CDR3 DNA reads TGTGCCAGCAGCTTGTACAGGGACACCGGGGAGCTGTTTTTT. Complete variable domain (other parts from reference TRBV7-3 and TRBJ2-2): GAGVSQTPSNKVTEKGKYVELRCDPISGHTALYWYRQSLGQGPEFLIYFQGTGAADDSGLPNDRFFAVRPEGSVSTLKIQRTERGDSAVYLCASSLYRDTGELFFGEGSRLTVL.

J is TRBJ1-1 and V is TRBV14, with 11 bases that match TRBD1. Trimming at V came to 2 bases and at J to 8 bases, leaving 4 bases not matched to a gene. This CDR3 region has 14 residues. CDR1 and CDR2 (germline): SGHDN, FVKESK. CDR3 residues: CASSQRTGGREAFF. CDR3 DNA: TGTGCCAGCAGCCAAAGGACAGGGGGCAGAGAAGCTTTCTTT.

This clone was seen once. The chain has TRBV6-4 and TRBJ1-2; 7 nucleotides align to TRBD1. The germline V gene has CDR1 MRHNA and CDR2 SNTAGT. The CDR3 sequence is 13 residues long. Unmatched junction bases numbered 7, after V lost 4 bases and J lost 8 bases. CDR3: CASSVGQLGGYTF. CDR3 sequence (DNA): TGTGCCAGCAGTGTGGGACAGCTTGGAGGCTACACCTTC.

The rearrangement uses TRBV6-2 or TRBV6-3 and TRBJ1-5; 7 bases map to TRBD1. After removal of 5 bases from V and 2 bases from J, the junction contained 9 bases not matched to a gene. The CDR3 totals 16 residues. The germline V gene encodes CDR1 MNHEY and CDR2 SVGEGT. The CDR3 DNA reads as TGTGCCAGCAGTATCCGACAGGGTTACGGCAATCAGCCCCAGCATTTT. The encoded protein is CASSIRQGYGNQPQHF.

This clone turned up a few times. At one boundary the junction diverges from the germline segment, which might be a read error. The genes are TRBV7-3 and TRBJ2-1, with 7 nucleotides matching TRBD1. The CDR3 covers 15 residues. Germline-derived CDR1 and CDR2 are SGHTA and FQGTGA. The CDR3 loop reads CASSLTGVFYNEQFF. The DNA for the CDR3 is TGTGCCAGCAGCCTAACAGGGGTGTTCTACAATGAGCAGTTCTTC. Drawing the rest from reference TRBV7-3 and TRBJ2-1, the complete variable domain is GAGVSQTPSNKVTEKGKYVELRCDPISGHTALYWYRQSLGQGPEFLIYFQGTGAADDSGLPNDRFFAVRPEGSVSTLKIQRTERGDSAVYLCASSLTGVFYNEQFFGPGTRLTVL.

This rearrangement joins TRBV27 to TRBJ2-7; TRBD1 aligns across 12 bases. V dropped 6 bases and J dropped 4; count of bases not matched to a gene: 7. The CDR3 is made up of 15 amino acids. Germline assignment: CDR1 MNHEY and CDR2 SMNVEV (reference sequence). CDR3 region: CASRQPGQGAYEQYF. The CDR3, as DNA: TGTGCCAGCAGACAACCGGGACAGGGGGCTTACGAGCAGTACTTC.

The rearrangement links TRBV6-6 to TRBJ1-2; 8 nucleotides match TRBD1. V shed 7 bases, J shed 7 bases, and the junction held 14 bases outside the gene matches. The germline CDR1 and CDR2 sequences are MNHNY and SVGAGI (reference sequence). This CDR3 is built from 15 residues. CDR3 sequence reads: CASTVHQGQAGGYTF. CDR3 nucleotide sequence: TGTGCCAGCACCGTTCACCAGGGACAGGCGGGTGGCTACACCTTC.

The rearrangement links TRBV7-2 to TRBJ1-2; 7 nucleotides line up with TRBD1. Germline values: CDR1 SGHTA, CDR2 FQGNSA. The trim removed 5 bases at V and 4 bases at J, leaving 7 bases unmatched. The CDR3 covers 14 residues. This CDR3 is CASSPSRQGYGYTF. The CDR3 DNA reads TGTGCCAGCAGCCCCAGTCGACAGGGCTATGGCTACACCTTC.

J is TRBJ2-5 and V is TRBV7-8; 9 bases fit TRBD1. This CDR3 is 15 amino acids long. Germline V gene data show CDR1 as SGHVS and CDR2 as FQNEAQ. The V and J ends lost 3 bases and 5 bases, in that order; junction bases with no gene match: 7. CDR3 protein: CASSFQQGAWETQYF. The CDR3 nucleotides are TGTGCCAGCAGCTTCCAACAGGGGGCTTGGGAGACCCAGTACTTC. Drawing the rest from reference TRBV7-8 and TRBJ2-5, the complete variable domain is GAGVSQSPRYKVAKRGQDVALRCDPISGHVSLFWYQQALGQGPEFLTYFQNEAQLDKSGLPSDRFFAERPEGSVSTLKIQRTQQEDSAVYLCASSFQQGAWETQYFGPGTRLLVL.

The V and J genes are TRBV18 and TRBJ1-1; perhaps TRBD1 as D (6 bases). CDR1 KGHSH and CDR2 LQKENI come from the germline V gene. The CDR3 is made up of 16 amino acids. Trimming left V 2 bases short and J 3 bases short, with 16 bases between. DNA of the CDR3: TGTGCCAGCTCACCAAGGGGGGGGGCGCTGGACACTGAAGCTTTCTTT. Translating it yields CASSPRGGALDTEAFF. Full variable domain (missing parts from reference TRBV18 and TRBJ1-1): NAGVMQNPRHLVRRRGQEARLRCSPMKGHSHVYWYRQLPEEGLKFMVYLQKENIIDESGMPKERFSAEFPKEGPSILRIQQVVRGDSAAYFCASSPRGGALDTEAFFGQGTRLTVV.

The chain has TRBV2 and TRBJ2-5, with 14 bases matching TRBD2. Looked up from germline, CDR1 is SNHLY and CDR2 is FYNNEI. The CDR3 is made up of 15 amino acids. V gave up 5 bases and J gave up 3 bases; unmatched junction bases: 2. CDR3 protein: CASSSTSGGEETQYF. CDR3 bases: TGTGCCAGCAGTTCGACTAGCGGGGGGGAAGAGACCCAGTACTTC.

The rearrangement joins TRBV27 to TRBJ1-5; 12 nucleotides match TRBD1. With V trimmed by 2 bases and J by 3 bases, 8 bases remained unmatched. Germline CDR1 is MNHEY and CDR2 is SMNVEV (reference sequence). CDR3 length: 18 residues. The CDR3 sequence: CASSLRSGTGGSNQPQHF. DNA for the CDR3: TGTGCCAGCAGTTTAAGGTCTGGGACAGGGGGCTCCAATCAGCCCCAGCATTTT.

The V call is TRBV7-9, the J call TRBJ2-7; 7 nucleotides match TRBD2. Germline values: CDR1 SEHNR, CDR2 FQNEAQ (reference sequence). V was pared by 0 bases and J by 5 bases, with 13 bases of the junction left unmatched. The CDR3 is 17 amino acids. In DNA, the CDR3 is TGTGCCAGCAGCTTAGCTTCTATGGGCGGGAGTACCCACGAGCAGTACTTC. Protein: CASSLASMGGSTHEQYF.

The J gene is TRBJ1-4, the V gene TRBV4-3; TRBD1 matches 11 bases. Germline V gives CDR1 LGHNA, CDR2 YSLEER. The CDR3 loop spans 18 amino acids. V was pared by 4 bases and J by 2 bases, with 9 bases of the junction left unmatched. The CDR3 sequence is CASSPYYGQGATNEKLFF. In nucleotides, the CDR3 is TGCGCCAGCAGCCCTTACTATGGACAGGGGGCGACTAATGAAAAACTGTTTTTT.

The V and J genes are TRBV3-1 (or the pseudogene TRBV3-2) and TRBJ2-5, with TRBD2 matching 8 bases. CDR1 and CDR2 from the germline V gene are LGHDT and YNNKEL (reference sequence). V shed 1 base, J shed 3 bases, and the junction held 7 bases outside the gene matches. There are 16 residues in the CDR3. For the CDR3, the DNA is TGTGCCAGCAGCCAAGTTCAAGCGGGGGTAGAAGAGACCCAGTACTTC. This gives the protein CASSQVQAGVEETQYF.

The CDR3 sequence is CASSPSSHGELFF. The CDR3 nucleotides read TGTGCCAGCAGCCCAAGTAGCCACGGGGAGCTGTTTTTT. This chain joins TRBV7-3 and TRBJ2-2, with unresolved D. This CDR3 contains 13 residues. Germline CDR1 reads SGHTA; CDR2 reads FQGTGA. Trimming took 5 bases from V and 7 from J, leaving 11 bases between them.

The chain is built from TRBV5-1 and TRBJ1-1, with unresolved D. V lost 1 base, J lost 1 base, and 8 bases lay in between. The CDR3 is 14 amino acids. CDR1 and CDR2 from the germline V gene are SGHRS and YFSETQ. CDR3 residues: CASSLQVENTEAFF. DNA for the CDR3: TGCGCCAGCAGCTTGCAGGTGGAGAACACTGAAGCTTTCTTT.